The source of this TCR beta chain is a study of control samples from healthy donors and cancer patients. V was cut by 2 bases and J by 0 bases, with 11 bases left in between. Germline V gene data show CDR1 as SGHRS and CDR2 as YFSETQ. This CDR3 is built from 16 residues. Profiling relied on immunoSEQ multiplex PCR, and the TCRdb table lists in-frame clones only, not all of them. The sample lists approximately 220,000 clones, around 94% seen once, with about 1.6% in the top ten. This receptor was obtained from a man aged 50-59 years in good health. V gene TRBV5-1 combines with J gene TRBJ2-2, with D tentatively TRBD2 (5 bases). The sample taken for sequencing was blood. The CDR3 DNA is TGCGCCAGCAGCTTAATGGACTTCGCGAACACCGGGGAGCTGTTTTTT. It codes for CASSLMDFANTGELFF.